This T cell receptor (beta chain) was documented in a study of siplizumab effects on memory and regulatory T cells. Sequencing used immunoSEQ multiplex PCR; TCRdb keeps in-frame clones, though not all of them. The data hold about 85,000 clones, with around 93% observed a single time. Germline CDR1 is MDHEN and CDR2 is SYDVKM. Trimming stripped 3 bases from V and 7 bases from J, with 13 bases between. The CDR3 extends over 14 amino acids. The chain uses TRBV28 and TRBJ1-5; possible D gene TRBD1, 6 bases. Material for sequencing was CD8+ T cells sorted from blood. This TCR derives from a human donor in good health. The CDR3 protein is CASSFQGRGQPQHF. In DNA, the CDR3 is TGTGCCAGCAGTTTTCAGGGGCGAGGACAGCCCCAGCATTTT.